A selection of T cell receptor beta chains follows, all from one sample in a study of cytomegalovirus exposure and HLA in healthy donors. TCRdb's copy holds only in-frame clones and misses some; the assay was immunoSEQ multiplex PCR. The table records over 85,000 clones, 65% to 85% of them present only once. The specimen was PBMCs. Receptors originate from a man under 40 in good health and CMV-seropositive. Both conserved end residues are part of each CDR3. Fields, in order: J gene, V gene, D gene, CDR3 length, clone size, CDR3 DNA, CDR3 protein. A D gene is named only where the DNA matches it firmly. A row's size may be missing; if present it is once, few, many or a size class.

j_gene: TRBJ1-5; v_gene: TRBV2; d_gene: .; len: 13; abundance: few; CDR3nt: TGTGCCAGCAGTGGGACAGACAATCAGCCCCAGCATTTT; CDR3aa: CASSGTDNQPQHF
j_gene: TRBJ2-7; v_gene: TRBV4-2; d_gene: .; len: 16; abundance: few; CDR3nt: TGTGCCAGCAGCCAAGATTGGAACAGCCGGCCGGACGAGCAGTACTTC; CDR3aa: CASSQDWNSRPDEQYF
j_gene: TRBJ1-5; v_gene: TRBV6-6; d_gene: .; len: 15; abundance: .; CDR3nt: TGTGCCAGCAGACCGGGTCCCGATAGCAATCAGCCCCAGCATTTT; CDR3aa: CASRPGPDSNQPQHF
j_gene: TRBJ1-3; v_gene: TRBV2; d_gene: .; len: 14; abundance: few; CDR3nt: TGTGCCAGCAGTGAGGCGGACTCTAGTAACACCATATATTTT; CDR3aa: CASSEADSSNTIYF
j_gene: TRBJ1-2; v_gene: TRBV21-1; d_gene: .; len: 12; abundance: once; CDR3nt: TGTGCCAGCAGCAAAGGCGGGGTGGGCTACACCTTC; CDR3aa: CASSKGGVGYTF
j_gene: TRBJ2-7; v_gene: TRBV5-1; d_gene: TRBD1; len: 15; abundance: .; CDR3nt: TGCGCCAGCAGCTTGGCCGGGACAGGGAGGTACGAGCAGTACTTC; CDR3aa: CASSLAGTGRYEQYF
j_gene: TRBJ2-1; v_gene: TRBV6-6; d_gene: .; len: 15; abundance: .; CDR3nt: TGTGCCGGCAGGTGGACAGCCGGCTCCTACAATGAGCAGTTCTTC; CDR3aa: CAGRWTAGSYNEQFF
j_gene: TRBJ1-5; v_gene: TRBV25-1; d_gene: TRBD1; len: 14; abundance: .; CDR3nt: TGTGCCAGCAGCGGGACAGGGGTCAATCAGCCCCAGCATTTT; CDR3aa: CASSGTGVNQPQHF
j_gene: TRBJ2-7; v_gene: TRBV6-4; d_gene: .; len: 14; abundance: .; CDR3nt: TGTGCCAGCAGTGAGCAACAGGGTTCCTACGAGCAGTACTTC; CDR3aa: CASSEQQGSYEQYF
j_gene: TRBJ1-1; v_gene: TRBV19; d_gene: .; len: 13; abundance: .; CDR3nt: TGTGCCAGTAGTTGGGCAGGGGTCACTGAAGCTTTCTTT; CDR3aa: CASSWAGVTEAFF
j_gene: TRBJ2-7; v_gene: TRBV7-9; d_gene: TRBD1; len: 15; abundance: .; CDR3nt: TGTGCCAGCAGTCGGTCCGGGACAGAGACCTACGAGCAGTACTTC; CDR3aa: CASSRSGTETYEQYF
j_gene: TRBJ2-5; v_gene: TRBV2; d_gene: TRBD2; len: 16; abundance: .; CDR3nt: TGTGCCAGCGGACCGGGGACTAGCGGGCCCGGGGAGACCCAGTACTTC; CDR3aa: CASGPGTSGPGETQYF
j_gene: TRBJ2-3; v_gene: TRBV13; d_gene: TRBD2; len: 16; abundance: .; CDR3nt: TGTGCCAGCAGTGGCGGGGGGGTTACTAGCACAGATACGCAGTATTTT; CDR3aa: CASSGGGVTSTDTQYF
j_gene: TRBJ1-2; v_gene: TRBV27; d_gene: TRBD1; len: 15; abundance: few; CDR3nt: TGTGCCAGCAGTCCACTGACAGGGAGCACGGGTGGCTACACCTTC; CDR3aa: CASSPLTGSTGGYTF
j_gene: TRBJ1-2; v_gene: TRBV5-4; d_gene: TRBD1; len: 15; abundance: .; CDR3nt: TGTGCCAGCAGCTCCCGGGACAGGGGCCACTATGGCTACACCTTC; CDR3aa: CASSSRDRGHYGYTF
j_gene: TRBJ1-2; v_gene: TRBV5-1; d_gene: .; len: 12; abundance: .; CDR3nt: TGCGCCAGCAGTAGGGAAGGAGGTGGCTACACCTTC; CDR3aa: CASSREGGGYTF
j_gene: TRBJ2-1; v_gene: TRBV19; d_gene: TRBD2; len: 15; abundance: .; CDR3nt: TGTGCCAGTAGTATACTAGCGGGGGGTGGGGATGAGCAGTTCTTC; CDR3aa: CASSILAGGGDEQFF
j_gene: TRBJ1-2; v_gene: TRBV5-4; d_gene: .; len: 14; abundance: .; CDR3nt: TGTGCCAGCAAATTAGGGGGAACCAACTATGGCTACACCTTC; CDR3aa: CASKLGGTNYGYTF
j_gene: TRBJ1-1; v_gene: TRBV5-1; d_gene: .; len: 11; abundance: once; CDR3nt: TGCGCCAGCAGACTTAACACTGAAGCTTTCTTT; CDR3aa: CASRLNTEAFF
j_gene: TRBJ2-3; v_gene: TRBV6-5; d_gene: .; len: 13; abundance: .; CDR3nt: TGTGCCAGCAGTCCCCCGGGCACAGATACGCAGTATTTT; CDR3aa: CASSPPGTDTQYF
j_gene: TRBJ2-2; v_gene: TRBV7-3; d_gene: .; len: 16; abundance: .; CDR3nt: TGTGCCAGCAGCCCGTGGGGGGGGCCGGACACCGGGGAGCTGTTTTTT; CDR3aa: CASSPWGGPDTGELFF
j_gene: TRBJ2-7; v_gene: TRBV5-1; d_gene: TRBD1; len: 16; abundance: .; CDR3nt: TGCGCCAGCAGCTTGGGCTCGGACAGGACCACTTACGAGCAGTACTTC; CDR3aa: CASSLGSDRTTYEQYF
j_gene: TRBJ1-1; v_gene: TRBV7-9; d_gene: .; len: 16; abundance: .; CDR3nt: TGTGCCAGCAGCCCGCTGAAGGGGCCCATGAACACTGAAGCTTTCTTT; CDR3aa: CASSPLKGPMNTEAFF
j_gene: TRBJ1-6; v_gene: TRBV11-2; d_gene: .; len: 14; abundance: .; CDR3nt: TGTGCCAGCAGCGCAAACAGGGTTCGGTCACCCCTCCACTTT; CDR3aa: CASSANRVRSPLHF
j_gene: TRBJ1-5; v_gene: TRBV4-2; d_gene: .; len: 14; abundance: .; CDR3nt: TGTGCCAGCAGCCCGCAGGTTAGCAATCAGCCCCAGCATTTT; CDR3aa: CASSPQVSNQPQHF
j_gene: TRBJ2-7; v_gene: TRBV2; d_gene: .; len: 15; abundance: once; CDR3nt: TGTGCCAGCAGTGAATTAAGGGGCACCTCCTACGAGCAGTACTTC; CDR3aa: CASSELRGTSYEQYF
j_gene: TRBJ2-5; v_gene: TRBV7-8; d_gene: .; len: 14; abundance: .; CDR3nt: TGTGCCAGCAGTTTCTTGCGGTTCCAAGAGACCCAGTACTTC; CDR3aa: CASSFLRFQETQYF
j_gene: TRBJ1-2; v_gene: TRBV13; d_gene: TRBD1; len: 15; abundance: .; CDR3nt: TGTGCCAGCAGCTTATATTGGGACAGGGAATATGGCTACACCTTC; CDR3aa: CASSLYWDREYGYTF